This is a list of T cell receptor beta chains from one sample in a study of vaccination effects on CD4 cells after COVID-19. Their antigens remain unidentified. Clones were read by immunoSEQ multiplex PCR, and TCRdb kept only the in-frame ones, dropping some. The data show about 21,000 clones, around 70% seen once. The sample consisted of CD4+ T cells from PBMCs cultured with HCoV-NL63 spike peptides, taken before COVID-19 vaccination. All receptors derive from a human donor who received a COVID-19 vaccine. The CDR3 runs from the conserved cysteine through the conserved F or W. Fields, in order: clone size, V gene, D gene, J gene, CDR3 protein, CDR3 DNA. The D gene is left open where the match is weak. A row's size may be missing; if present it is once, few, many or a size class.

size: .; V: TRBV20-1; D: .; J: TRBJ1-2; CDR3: CSPTGQGYTF; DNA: TGCAGTCCAACAGGGCAAGGCTACACCTTC
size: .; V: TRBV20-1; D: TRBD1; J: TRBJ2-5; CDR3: CSAVQGETQYF; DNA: TGCAGTGCTGTACAGGGGGAGACCCAGTACTTC
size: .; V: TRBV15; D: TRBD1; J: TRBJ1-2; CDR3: CATSRDGSDRGGSGYTF; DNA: TGTGCCACCAGCAGAGATGGGTCGGACAGGGGTGGTTCTGGCTACACCTTC
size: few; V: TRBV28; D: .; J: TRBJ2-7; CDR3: CASSLRGPPYEQYF; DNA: TGTGCCAGCAGTTTACGGGGGCCTCCCTACGAGCAGTACTTC
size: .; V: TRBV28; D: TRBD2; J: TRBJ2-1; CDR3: CASSPPLAGPRNEQFF; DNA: TGTGCCAGCAGCCCTCCCCTAGCGGGCCCCCGGAATGAGCAGTTCTTC
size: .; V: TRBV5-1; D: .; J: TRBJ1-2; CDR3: CASSLGATVFNGYTF; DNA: TGCGCCAGCAGCTTGGGAGCGACAGTCTTCAATGGCTACACCTTC
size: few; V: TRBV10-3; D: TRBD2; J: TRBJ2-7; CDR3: CAISLAGTSYEQYF; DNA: TGTGCCATCAGCCTAGCGGGGACCTCCTACGAGCAGTACTTC
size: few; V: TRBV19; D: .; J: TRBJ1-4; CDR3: CASRDGIEKLFF; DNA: TGTGCCAGTAGGGACGGAATTGAAAAACTGTTTTTT
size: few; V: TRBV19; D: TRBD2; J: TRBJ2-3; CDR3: CASKTVAGTLTDTQYF; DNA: TGTGCCAGTAAGACGGTAGCGGGCACCCTCACAGATACGCAGTATTTT
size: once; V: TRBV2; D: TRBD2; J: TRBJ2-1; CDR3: CASSERGLAIDEQFF; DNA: TGTGCCAGCAGTGAAAGAGGACTAGCTATTGATGAGCAGTTCTTC